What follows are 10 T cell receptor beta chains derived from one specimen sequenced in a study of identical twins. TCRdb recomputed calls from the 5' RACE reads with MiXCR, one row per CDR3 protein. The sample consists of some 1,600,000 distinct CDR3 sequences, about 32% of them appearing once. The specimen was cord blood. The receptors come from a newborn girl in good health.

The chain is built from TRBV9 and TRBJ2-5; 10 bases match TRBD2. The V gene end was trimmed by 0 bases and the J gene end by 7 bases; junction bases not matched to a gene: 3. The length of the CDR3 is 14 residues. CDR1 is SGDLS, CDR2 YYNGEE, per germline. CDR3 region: CASSVASGGGTQYF. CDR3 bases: TGTGCCAGCAGCGTAGCTAGCGGGGGCGGGACCCAGTACTTC.

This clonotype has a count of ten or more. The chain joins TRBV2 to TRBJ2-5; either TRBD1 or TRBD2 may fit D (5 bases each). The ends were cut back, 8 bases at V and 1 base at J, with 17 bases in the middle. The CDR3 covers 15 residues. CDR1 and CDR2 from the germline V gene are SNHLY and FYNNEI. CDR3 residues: CASHRGSSLQETQYF. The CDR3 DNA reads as TGTGCCAGCCATCGGGGCTCCTCCCTCCAAGAGACCCAGTACTTC.

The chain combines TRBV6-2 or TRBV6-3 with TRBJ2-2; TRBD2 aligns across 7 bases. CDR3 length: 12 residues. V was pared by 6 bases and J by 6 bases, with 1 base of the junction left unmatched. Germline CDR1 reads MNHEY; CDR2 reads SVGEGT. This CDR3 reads CASRAGAGELFF. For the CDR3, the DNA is TGTGCCAGCAGGGCGGGAGCCGGGGAGCTGTTTTTT.

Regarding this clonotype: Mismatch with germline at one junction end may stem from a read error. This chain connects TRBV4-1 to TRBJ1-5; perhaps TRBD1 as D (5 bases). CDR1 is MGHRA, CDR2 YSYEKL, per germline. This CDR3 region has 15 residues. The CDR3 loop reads CAGSPLGLGNQPQHF. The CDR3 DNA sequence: TGCGCCGGCAGCCCCTTGGGACTGGGCAATCAGCCCCAGCATTTT.

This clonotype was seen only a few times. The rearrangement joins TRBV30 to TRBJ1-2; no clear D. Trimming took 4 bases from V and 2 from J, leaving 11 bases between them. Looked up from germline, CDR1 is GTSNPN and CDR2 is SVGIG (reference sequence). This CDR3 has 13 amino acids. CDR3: CAWKNTENYGYTF. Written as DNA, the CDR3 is TGTGCCTGGAAGAACACAGAAAACTATGGCTACACCTTC.

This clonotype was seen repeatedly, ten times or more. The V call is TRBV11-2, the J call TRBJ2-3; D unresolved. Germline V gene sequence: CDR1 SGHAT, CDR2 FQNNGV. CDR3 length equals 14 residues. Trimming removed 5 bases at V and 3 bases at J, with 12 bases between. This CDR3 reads CASSRASSTDTQYF. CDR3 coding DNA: TGTGCCAGCAGCCGGGCTAGTTCTACAGATACGCAGTATTTT.

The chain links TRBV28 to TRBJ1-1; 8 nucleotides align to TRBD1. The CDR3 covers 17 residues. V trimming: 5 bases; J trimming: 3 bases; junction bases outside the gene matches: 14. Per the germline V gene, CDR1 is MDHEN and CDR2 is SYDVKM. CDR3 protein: CASSLSQGAKEDTEAFF. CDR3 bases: TGTGCCAGCAGTCTGAGTCAGGGGGCGAAAGAGGACACTGAAGCTTTCTTT.

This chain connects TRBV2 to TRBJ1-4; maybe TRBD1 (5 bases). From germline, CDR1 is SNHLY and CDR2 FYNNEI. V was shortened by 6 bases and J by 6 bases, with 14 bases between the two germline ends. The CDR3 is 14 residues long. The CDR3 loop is CASSSLGGYEKLFF. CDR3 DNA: TGTGCCAGCAGCTCCCTTGGGGGTTATGAAAAACTGTTTTTT.

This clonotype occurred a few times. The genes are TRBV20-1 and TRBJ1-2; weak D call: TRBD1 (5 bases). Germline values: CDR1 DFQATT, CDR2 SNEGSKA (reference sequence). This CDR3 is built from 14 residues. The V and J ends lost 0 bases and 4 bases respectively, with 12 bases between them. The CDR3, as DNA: TGCAGTGCTAGAGAGGGGCCGAGGGGCTATGGCTACACCTTC. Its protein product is CSAREGPRGYGYTF.

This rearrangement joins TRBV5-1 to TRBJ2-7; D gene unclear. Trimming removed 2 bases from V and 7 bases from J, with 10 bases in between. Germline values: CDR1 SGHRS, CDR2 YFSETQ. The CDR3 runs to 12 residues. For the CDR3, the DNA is TGCGCCAGCAGCTTCCAATACAATGAGCAGTACTTC. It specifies CASSFQYNEQYF.